The 3 T cell receptor beta chains in this list originate from one sample, sequenced in a study of OX40 agonist ivuxolimab in advanced cancers. Only in-frame clones appear in the TCRdb table, and some are missing; sequencing was by immunoSEQ multiplex PCR. The sample carries about 80,000 clones, 90% to 95% recorded once. The sample here was CD4+ or CD8+ T cells sorted from blood, taken in a trial of the OX40 agonist ivuxolimab. The receptors shown here come from an adult with an advanced solid tumor such as melanoma, head and neck, liver or kidney cancer.

Worth noting for this clone: The identical CDR3 is also encoded by other nucleotide sequences in the sample. This chain joins TRBV19 and TRBJ1-6; no reliable D call. CDR1 is LNHDA, CDR2 SQIVND, per germline (reference sequence). This CDR3 is built from 15 residues. Trimming took 3 bases from V and 9 from J, leaving 15 bases between them. The CDR3 sequence is CASSISQDGRSPLHF. The DNA for the CDR3 is TGTGCCAGTAGTATCTCGCAGGACGGCCGTTCACCCCTCCACTTT. The whole variable domain, remainder taken from reference TRBV19 and TRBJ1-6, is DGGITQSPKYLFRKEGQNVTLSCEQNLNHDAMYWYRQDPGQGLRLIYYSQIVNDFQKGDIAEGYSVSREKKESFPLTVTSAQKNPTAFYLCASSISQDGRSPLHFGNGTRLTVT.

The rearrangement links TRBV19 to TRBJ1-1, with D maybe TRBD1 (5 bases). Trimming cost V 5 bases and J 1 base, with 8 bases left between them. This CDR3 comprises 13 residues. The germline V gene has CDR1 LNHDA and CDR2 SQIVND (reference sequence). The CDR3, as DNA: TGTGCCAGTAGTCCAACAGGGAACACTGAAGCTTTCTTT. This sequence encodes CASSPTGNTEAFF.

V usage is TRBV4-3 and J usage is TRBJ1-2; D is uncertain. Trimming pared 6 bases from V and 7 bases from J, leaving 15 bases between. The CDR3 is 13 residues long. Germline V CDR1 and CDR2: LGHNA, YSLEER. The CDR3 sequence is CASRSGPQFGYTF. The CDR3 nucleotides are TGCGCCAGCAGAAGCGGACCGCAATTTGGCTACACCTTC.